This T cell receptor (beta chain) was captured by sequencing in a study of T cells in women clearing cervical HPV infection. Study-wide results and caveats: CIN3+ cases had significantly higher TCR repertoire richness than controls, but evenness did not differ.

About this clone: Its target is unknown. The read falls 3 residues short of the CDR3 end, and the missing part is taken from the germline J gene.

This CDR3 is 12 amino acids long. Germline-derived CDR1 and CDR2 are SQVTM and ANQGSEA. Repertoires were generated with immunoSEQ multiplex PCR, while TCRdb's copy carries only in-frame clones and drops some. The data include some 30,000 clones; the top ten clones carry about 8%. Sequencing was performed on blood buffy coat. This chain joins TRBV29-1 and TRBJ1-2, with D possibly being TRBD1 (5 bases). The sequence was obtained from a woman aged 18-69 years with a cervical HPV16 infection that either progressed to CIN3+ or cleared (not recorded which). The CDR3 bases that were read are TGCAGCGTTGGACAGATGGGGCTGGGC. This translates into CSVGQMGLG. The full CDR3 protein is CSVGQMGLGYTF.